The source of this T cell receptor beta chain is a study of blood T cell repertoires in COVID-19. Using immunoSEQ multiplex PCR, the repertoire was profiled, and TCRdb retains in-frame clones only, with some absent. The sample holds more than 85,000 clones; over 70% are singletons and the top ten take approximately 25%. V dropped 6 bases and J dropped 6 bases, with 11 bases sitting between them. Germline CDR1 is DFQATT and CDR2 is SNEGSKA (reference sequence). This CDR3 comprises 11 residues. Sequencing was performed on peripheral blood. This chain uses TRBV20-1 with TRBJ1-2, with D hard to call. This TCR derives from a man in his 70s with acute or convalescent COVID-19. CDR3 sequence (DNA): TGCAGTGCCCGACGGGGAGATGGCTACACCTTC. It yields the protein CSARRGDGYTF.